The sample holds a few counts of the clone carrying this T cell receptor beta chain. Its matching antigen is unknown. The PCR had 60 Vbeta and 13 Jbeta primers. The assay was immunoSEQ multiplex PCR, and TCRdb's table has in-frame clones only and misses some. The sample shows about 130,000 clones, about 86% of them seen only once. The length of the CDR3 is 13 residues. V was pared by 0 bases and J by 11 bases, with 13 bases between. Germline CDR1 LNHNV, CDR2 YYDKDF (reference sequence). The data derive from a study of cytomegalovirus exposure and HLA in healthy donors. Overall study results and limits: In a later analysis, parvovirus B19, influenza, CMV and Epstein-Barr virus appeared linked to several top co-occurrence clusters. V- and J-gene trimming of TCR beta was linked (in a later analysis) to a missense DCLRE1C variant. Later work found most CMV-associated TCR beta chains apparently HLA-restricted. Later work associated fewer than 20,000 TCR beta sequences with HLA alleles at 0.05 false discovery rate.

The gene calls are TRBV15 and TRBJ1-1, with D possibly being TRBD1 (5 bases). This receptor was taken from a woman aged 25-40 years in good health and CMV-seronegative. Sequenced input: PBMCs. CDR3 amino acids: CATSRDRARAAFF. The CDR3 DNA reads TGTGCCACCAGCAGAGATCGGGCCAGGGCGGCTTTCTTT.